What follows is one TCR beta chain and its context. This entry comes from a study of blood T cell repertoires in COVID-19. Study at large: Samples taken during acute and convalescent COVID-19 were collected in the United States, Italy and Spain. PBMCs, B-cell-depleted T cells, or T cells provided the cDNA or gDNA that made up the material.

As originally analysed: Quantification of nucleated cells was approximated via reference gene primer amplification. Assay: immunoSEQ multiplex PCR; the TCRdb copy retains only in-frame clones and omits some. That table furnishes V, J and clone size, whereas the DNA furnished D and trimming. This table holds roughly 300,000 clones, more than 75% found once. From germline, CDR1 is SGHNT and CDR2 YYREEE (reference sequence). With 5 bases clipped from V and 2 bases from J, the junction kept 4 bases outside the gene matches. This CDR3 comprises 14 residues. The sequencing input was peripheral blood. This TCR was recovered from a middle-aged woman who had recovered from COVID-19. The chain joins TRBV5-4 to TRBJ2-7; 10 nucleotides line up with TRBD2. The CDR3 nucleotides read TGTGCCAGCAGATCGGGACTAGCGACCTACGAGCAGTACTTC. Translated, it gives CASRSGLATYEQYF.